The clone carrying this TCR beta chain was picked up a small number of times. This entry belongs to a study of kidney transplant recipient with SARS-CoV-2 infection. This CDR3 comprises 12 residues. CDR1 is LNHNV and CDR2 is YYDKDF in the germline V gene (reference sequence). Trimming shortened V by 5 bases and J by 0 bases, and 3 bases separated the two germline ends. In TCRdb, the reads were re-called with MiXCR into one record per CDR3 protein. The profile covers about 250,000 distinct CDR3 sequences, with about 30% appearing a single time and roughly 7% taken by the ten largest. This clonotype was sampled from a male patient in his thirties who had COVID-19 and was a kidney transplant recipient. Some T cells here may be from the graft donor. Sequences were derived from a blood sample, sampled at baseline and on roughly day 120 from a kidney transplant recipient. V gene TRBV15 combines with J gene TRBJ2-3; D uncertain. The CDR3 protein is CATSVSTDTQYF. The CDR3 DNA reads as TGTGCCACCAGCGTAAGCACAGATACGCAGTATTTT.